These 21 T cell receptor beta chains were sequenced from one sample in a study of OX40 agonist ivuxolimab in advanced cancers. Repertoires were generated with immunoSEQ multiplex PCR, while TCRdb's copy carries only in-frame clones and drops some. This table holds approximately 70,000 clones, 75% to 95% found once. Sequenced here: CD4+ or CD8+ T cells sorted from blood, sampled in a trial of the OX40 agonist ivuxolimab. The receptors come from an adult with an advanced solid tumor such as melanoma, head and neck, liver or kidney cancer.

V and J are TRBV10-3 and TRBJ1-1, with unresolved D. CDR1 ENHRY and CDR2 SYGVKD come from the germline V gene. V dropped 4 bases and J dropped 4 bases, with 10 bases sitting between them. The CDR3 is 13 amino acids. The CDR3 here is CAISASLGTEAFF. The DNA of the CDR3 is TGTGCCATCAGTGCGTCTTTGGGCACTGAAGCTTTCTTT.

The chain recombines TRBV28 with TRBJ2-3; TRBD2 agrees at 8 bases. V lost 3 bases, J lost 2 bases, and 7 bases stayed unmatched. Germline values: CDR1 MDHEN, CDR2 SYDVKM. This CDR3 is built from 16 residues. The CDR3 here is CASSFSGSDFTDTQYF. CDR3 nucleotides: TGTGCCAGCAGTTTCAGCGGGAGTGATTTCACAGATACGCAGTATTTT. The full variable domain, rest sourced from reference TRBV28 and TRBJ2-3, is DVKVTQSSRYLVKRTGEKVFLECVQDMDHENMFWYRQDPGLGLRLIYFSYDVKMKEKGDIPEGYSVSREKKERFSLILESASTNQTSMYLCASSFSGSDFTDTQYFGPGTRLTVL.

This clone ranks as medium-sized. The V gene is TRBV9, the J gene TRBJ2-1, with 7 bases lining up with TRBD2. J gave up 4 bases and V 5 bases, and 9 bases lay outside the gene matches. The germline CDR1 and CDR2 sequences are SGDLS and YYNGEE. The CDR3 has 15 amino acids. CDR3: CASSASGNGYNEQFF. As DNA, the CDR3 is TGTGCCAGCAGTGCGAGCGGGAATGGGTACAATGAGCAGTTCTTC. Combining the CDR3 with reference TRBV9 and TRBJ2-1 gives the whole variable domain DSGVTQTPKHLITATGQRVTLRCSPRSGDLSVYWYQQSLDQGLQFLIQYYNGEERAKGNILERFSAQQFPDLHSELNLSSLELGDSALYFCASSASGNGYNEQFFGPGTRLTVL.

The chain has TRBV19 and TRBJ2-2, with D possibly matching TRBD2 (5 bases). The CDR3 consists of 15 residues. Germline V gene data show CDR1 as LNHDA and CDR2 as SQIVND (reference sequence). V shed 3 bases and J shed 2 bases, with 10 bases lying between them. The CDR3 region is CASSITRVNTGELFF. The CDR3 DNA follows: TGTGCCAGTAGTATTACTAGGGTAAACACCGGGGAGCTGTTTTTT.

The DNA for the CDR3 is TGTGCCAGCTCCCAAGAGGAGACCCAGTACTTC. It encodes CASSQEETQYF. The chain employs TRBV6-6 and TRBJ2-5; no clear D. There are 11 residues in the CDR3. Per germline, CDR1 MNHNY and CDR2 SVGAGI (reference sequence). V lost 8 bases and J lost 5, with 9 bases in between.

The V and J genes are TRBV5-4 and TRBJ2-7, with D possibly being TRBD1 or TRBD2 (5 bases each). The CDR3 length is 16 residues. Trimming stripped 0 bases from V and 0 bases from J, with 13 bases between. Germline loops: CDR1 SGHNT, CDR2 YYREEE (reference sequence). The CDR3 is CASSLGGRPGSYEQYF. Written as DNA, the CDR3 is TGTGCCAGCAGCTTGGGGGGACGACCGGGCTCCTACGAGCAGTACTTC.

This rearrangement joins TRBV27 to TRBJ2-1; 8 bases fit TRBD2. The CDR3 sequence is 15 residues long. Germline CDR1 is MNHEY and CDR2 is SMNVEV (reference sequence). Trimming took 5 bases from V and 9 from J; bases not matched to a gene: 12. CDR3 sequence reads: CASSPYPGTRAEQFF. In DNA form, the CDR3 reads TGTGCCAGCAGTCCGTATCCGGGGACTAGGGCTGAGCAGTTCTTC.

The chain recombines TRBV5-4 with TRBJ2-5, with TRBD2 matching over 14 bases. The CDR3 has 19 residues. Germline lookup yields CDR1 SGHNT and CDR2 YYREEE (reference sequence). V lost 4 bases and J lost 1; bases outside the gene matches: 12. In nucleotides, the CDR3 is TGTGCCAGCAGCCGGGTGGGGAGCGGGACTAGCGGGGGCCAAGAGACCCAGTACTTC. Translating gives CASSRVGSGTSGGQETQYF.

The genes are TRBV28 and TRBJ2-7, with 15 bases lining up with TRBD2. The V gene end was trimmed by 9 bases and the J gene end by 9 bases; junction bases not matched to a gene: 6. Germline V gives CDR1 MDHEN, CDR2 SYDVKM. The CDR3 covers 13 residues. In DNA, the CDR3 is TGTGCCAGTATTCGGACTAGCGGGAGGGCGCAGTACTTC. Protein product: CASIRTSGRAQYF.

This chain links TRBV20-1 with TRBJ2-5; D not certain. Trimming removed 4 bases from V and 5 bases from J, with 8 bases in between. There are 11 residues in the CDR3. Germline CDR1 and CDR2: DFQATT and SNEGSKA (reference sequence). CDR3 sequence reads: CSATVEETQYF. The CDR3, as DNA: TGCAGTGCTACCGTGGAGGAGACCCAGTACTTC.

There are a few counts of this clone. The rearrangement uses TRBV7-9 and TRBJ2-5, with D hard to call. The V gene's germline CDR1 is SEHNR and CDR2 FQNEAQ (reference sequence). The CDR3 has 16 residues. Deletions cut 1 base from V and 4 bases from J, with 16 bases between. The CDR3 reads CASSLEVYGFGETQYF. The DNA for the CDR3 is TGTGCCAGCAGCTTAGAGGTTTATGGGTTCGGAGAGACCCAGTACTTC.

The chain joins TRBV19 to TRBJ2-2, with D perhaps TRBD1 (5 bases). The germline CDR1 and CDR2 sequences are LNHDA and SQIVND (reference sequence). This CDR3 contains 14 residues. Trimming pared 6 bases from V and 1 base from J, leaving 9 bases between. The DNA for the CDR3 is TGTGCCAGTAGCCTTGACAGGAACACCGGGGAGCTGTTTTTT. Its protein is CASSLDRNTGELFF.

V usage is TRBV2 and J usage is TRBJ2-1; a weak D match, TRBD1 (5 bases). Germline CDR1 SNHLY, CDR2 FYNNEI. The CDR3 is made up of 12 amino acids. V gave up 4 bases and J gave up 6 bases, with 7 bases separating them. The CDR3 protein is CASSGTLNEQFF. In DNA form, the CDR3 reads TGTGCCAGCAGTGGGACACTCAATGAGCAGTTCTTC.

This clone was picked up one time. J is TRBJ2-1 and V is TRBV7-2, with 10 bases aligning to TRBD1. The CDR3 has 14 amino acids. Looked up from germline, CDR1 is SGHTA and CDR2 is FQGNSA. The trim removed 5 bases at V and 4 bases at J, leaving 2 bases unmatched. DNA for the CDR3: TGTGCCAGCAGCCCGGGACAGGGGTACAATGAGCAGTTCTTC. Protein: CASSPGQGYNEQFF.

The CDR3 spells CASSGQGASAKNIQYF. Written as DNA, the CDR3 is TGTGCCAGTAGTGGACAGGGGGCATCGGCCAAAAACATTCAGTACTTC. V is TRBV19 and J is TRBJ2-4, with 11 bases aligning to TRBD1. From germline, CDR1 is LNHDA and CDR2 SQIVND (reference sequence). V lost 5 bases and J lost 1; bases outside the gene matches: 4. The CDR3 loop spans 16 amino acids.

This chain links TRBV7-3 with TRBJ1-3, with 7 bases lining up with TRBD1. Germline assignment: CDR1 SGHTA and CDR2 FQGTGA. This CDR3 contains 16 residues. With V trimmed by 4 bases and J by 2 bases, 8 bases remained unmatched. For the CDR3, the DNA is TGTGCCAGCAGCTCCAGGGGGAAAGGGCCTGGAAACACCATATATTTT. This translates into CASSSRGKGPGNTIYF.

V and J are TRBV5-6 and TRBJ2-7; TRBD2 agrees at 11 bases. This CDR3 is 15 amino acids long. V lost 1 base, J lost 6 bases, and 6 bases stayed unmatched. Germline V lookup: CDR1 SGHDT, CDR2 YYEEEE. The CDR3 region is CASSLMTLAGGEQYF. DNA for the CDR3: TGTGCCAGCAGCTTGATGACTCTAGCGGGAGGCGAGCAGTACTTC.

The V and J genes are TRBV19 and TRBJ2-1; 7 bases line up with TRBD2. Germline CDR1 and CDR2: LNHDA and SQIVND (reference sequence). V lost 4 bases to trimming and J lost 4 bases; unmatched junction nucleotides: 1. CDR3 size: 13 residues. The chain's CDR3 is CASSTSGYNEQFF. Written as DNA, the CDR3 is TGTGCCAGTAGTACTAGCGGATACAATGAGCAGTTCTTC.

The chain joins TRBV5-1 to TRBJ2-5, with D possibly TRBD1 on 5 matching bases. V shed 3 bases and J shed 4 bases, with 10 bases lying between them. Germline-derived CDR1 and CDR2 are SGHRS and YFSETQ. The CDR3 loop spans 13 amino acids. The CDR3, as DNA: TGCGCCAGCAGCTCCGCTCAGGGAGAGACCCAGTACTTC. It yields the protein CASSSAQGETQYF.

The chain is built from TRBV19 and TRBJ2-2; 7 bases map to TRBD2. The CDR3 consists of 16 residues. The V segment lost 4 bases and the J segment 4 bases; nucleotides outside the gene matches: 9. Germline assignment: CDR1 LNHDA and CDR2 SQIVND (reference sequence). In nucleotides, the CDR3 is TGTGCCAGTAGTACCCGGGAGAGCGGGATCACCGGGGAGCTGTTTTTT. It yields the protein CASSTRESGITGELFF.

The V gene is TRBV4-2, the J gene TRBJ2-3; TRBD2 matches 10 bases. The germline V gene encodes CDR1 LGHNA and CDR2 YNFKEQ. The CDR3 runs to 16 residues. V was pared by 2 bases and J by 4 bases, with 6 bases of the junction left unmatched. The CDR3 region has the DNA TGTGCCAGCAGCCAATCCAGCGGGAGGGCCCCAGATACGCAGTATTTT. Its protein product is CASSQSSGRAPDTQYF.